The present T cell receptor (beta chain) was sequenced within a study of blood T cell repertoires in COVID-19. Study information: Both acute and convalescent COVID-19 samples were obtained from the United States, Italy and Spain. PBMCs, B-cell-depleted T cells, or T cells were the source of the cDNA or gDNA that made up the material.

Authors' processing steps: Researchers report that nucleated cell counts were estimated from reference gene primer amplification. The assay was immunoSEQ multiplex PCR, and TCRdb's table has in-frame clones only and misses some. Clone size and the V and J calls come from that table; the DNA yielded D and trimming. The profile shows some 30,000 clones, roughly 90% of them singletons. Germline V gene sequence: CDR1 SGHVS, CDR2 FQNEAQ. After removal of 1 base from V and 8 bases from J, the junction contained 11 bases not matched to a gene. This CDR3 is built from 18 residues. This clonotype originated in a human donor with active COVID-19. The donor label of this sample is uncertain. J is TRBJ2-1 and V is TRBV7-8; TRBD2 matches at 13 bases. Material for sequencing was peripheral blood. The CDR3 coding sequence is TGTGCCAGCAGCTTAGGACTAGCGGGGGGCTTCATTTGGGATGAGCAGTTCTTC. Its protein is CASSLGLAGGFIWDEQFF. Looking up the rest from reference TRBV7-8 and TRBJ2-1 gives the full variable domain: GAGVSQSPRYKVAKRGQDVALRCDPISGHVSLFWYQQALGQGPEFLTYFQNEAQLDKSGLPSDRFFAERPEGSVSTLKIQRTQQEDSAVYLCASSLGLAGGFIWDEQFFGPGTRLTVL.